Following are 10 T cell receptor beta chains from one sample sequenced in a study of cytomegalovirus exposure and HLA in healthy donors. Primers included in the PCR were 60 Vbeta and 13 Jbeta primers. Some clones are missing from TCRdb's copy, which holds only in-frame ones; the method was immunoSEQ multiplex PCR. The data hold 55,000 to 65,000 clones, with over 75% observed a single time. Sequencing was performed on PBMCs. The origin of the receptors is a female donor in good health and CMV-seronegative.

The chain couples TRBV15 to TRBJ1-3, with D possibly matching TRBD1 (6 bases). CDR1 LNHNV and CDR2 YYDKDF come from the germline V gene (reference sequence). This CDR3 has 17 amino acids. Trimming removed 4 bases from V and 0 bases from J, with 16 bases in between. Written as DNA, the CDR3 is TGTGCCACCAGCATCTCGAGAGGGACACCCTCTGGAAACACCATATATTTT. It is translated as CATSISRGTPSGNTIYF.

V gene TRBV5-1 combines with J gene TRBJ2-2; D possibly corresponds to TRBD1 (6 bases). V lost 4 bases to trimming and J lost 1 base, with 11 bases between them. The length of the CDR3 is 15 residues. Germline V CDR1 and CDR2: SGHRS, YFSETQ. CDR3 coding DNA: TGCGCCAGCAGCCCTGACAGGAGGAACACCGGGGAGCTGTTTTTT. Encoded protein: CASSPDRRNTGELFF.

This sequence joins TRBV9 and TRBJ1-5; maybe TRBD1 (5 bases). V lost 7 bases, J lost 0 bases, and 14 bases lay in between. Germline-derived CDR1 and CDR2 are SGDLS and YYNGEE. The CDR3 is 15 residues long. Written as DNA, the CDR3 is TGTGCCAGCGACAGAGAACCGTATAGCAATCAGCCCCAGCATTTT. Its protein is CASDREPYSNQPQHF.

The chain recombines TRBV4-1 with TRBJ1-2; 7 bases are shared with TRBD1. The CDR3 extends over 15 amino acids. V lost 4 bases to trimming and J lost 0 bases; unmatched junction nucleotides: 5. Germline CDR1 MGHRA, CDR2 YSYEKL. Written as DNA, the CDR3 is TGCGCCAGCAGCCTCACGACAGGGTCTAACTATGGCTACACCTTC. Translated, it gives CASSLTTGSNYGYTF.

The V and J genes are TRBV13 and TRBJ2-1; 9 bases line up with TRBD1. With V trimmed by 2 bases and J by 12 bases, 11 bases remained unmatched. The CDR3 sequence is 15 residues long. CDR1 and CDR2 from the germline V gene are PRHDT and FYEKMQ (reference sequence). Here the CDR3 reads CASSLLETGGKRQFF. CDR3 in DNA: TGTGCCAGCAGCTTATTAGAGACAGGGGGTAAGCGGCAGTTCTTC.

The chain is built from TRBV5-5 and TRBJ2-1; 7 nucleotides match TRBD2. CDR1 is SGHKS, CDR2 YYEKEE, per germline (reference sequence). J was trimmed by 6 bases and V by 3 bases; bases with no gene match: 9. CDR3 length: 15 amino acids. The CDR3, as DNA: TGTGCCAGCAGCTGGGAGGGGATGGACCTCAATGAGCAGTTCTTC. The encoded protein is CASSWEGMDLNEQFF.

The gene calls are TRBV9 and TRBJ2-5, with D possibly matching TRBD1 (5 bases). Trimming pared 0 bases from V and 1 base from J, leaving 7 bases between. The CDR3 is 14 amino acids. Per germline, CDR1 SGDLS and CDR2 YYNGEE. The CDR3 DNA reads TGTGCCAGCAGCGTAGGGGGCAGCCAAGAGACCCAGTACTTC. It is translated as CASSVGGSQETQYF. Combining the CDR3 with reference TRBV9 and TRBJ2-5 gives the whole variable domain DSGVTQTPKHLITATGQRVTLRCSPRSGDLSVYWYQQSLDQGLQFLIQYYNGEERAKGNILERFSAQQFPDLHSELNLSSLELGDSALYFCASSVGGSQETQYFGPGTRLLVL.

CDR3 region: CASSESRNYGYTF. DNA for the CDR3: TGTGCCAGCAGTGAATCCAGAAACTATGGCTACACCTTC. The chain has TRBV25-1 and TRBJ1-2; D is undetermined. In germline, CDR1 is MGHDK, CDR2 SYGVNS. There are 13 residues in the CDR3. Trimming shortened V by 1 base and J by 2 bases, and 5 bases separated the two germline ends.

V usage is TRBV6-5 and J usage is TRBJ2-6, with unresolved D. This CDR3 contains 16 residues. V lost 2 bases to trimming and J lost 2 bases, with 10 bases between them. Germline V gene lookup returns CDR1 MNHEY and CDR2 SVGAGI. CDR3 nucleotide sequence: TGTGCCAGCAGTTACGCGTTTGTGCCTGGGGCCAACGTCCTGACTTTC. Residues: CASSYAFVPGANVLTF.

The chain recombines TRBV5-6 with TRBJ2-2, with 11 nucleotides matching TRBD2. This CDR3 is 18 amino acids long. From germline, CDR1 is SGHDT and CDR2 YYEEEE. V shed 5 bases and J 5 bases; nucleotides not matched to a gene: 14. The CDR3 loop reads CASSTNPLAGVTTGELFF. The DNA of the CDR3 is TGTGCCAGCAGTACCAACCCACTAGCGGGAGTAACTACCGGGGAGCTGTTTTTT. The variable domain in full, completed from reference TRBV5-6 and TRBJ2-2, reads DAGVTQSPTHLIKTRGQQVTLRCSPKSGHDTVSWYQQALGQGPQFIFQYYEEEERQRGNFPDRFSGHQFPNYSSELNVNALLLGDSALYLCASSTNPLAGVTTGELFFGEGSRLTVL.